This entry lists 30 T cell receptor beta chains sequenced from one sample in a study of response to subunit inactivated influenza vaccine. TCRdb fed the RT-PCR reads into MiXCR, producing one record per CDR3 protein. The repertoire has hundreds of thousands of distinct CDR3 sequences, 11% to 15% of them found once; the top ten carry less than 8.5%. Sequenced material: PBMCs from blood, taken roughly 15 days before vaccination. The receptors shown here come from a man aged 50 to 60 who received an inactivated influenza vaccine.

CDR3 nucleotide sequence: TGTGCCAGCAGTTTAACCCGTAACGACGAGCAGTACTTC. Its translation is CASSLTRNDEQYF. The V and J genes are TRBV27 and TRBJ2-7; D unresolved. Trimming removed 2 bases from V and 5 bases from J, with 10 bases in between. This CDR3 has 13 amino acids. Germline loops: CDR1 MNHEY, CDR2 SMNVEV (reference sequence).

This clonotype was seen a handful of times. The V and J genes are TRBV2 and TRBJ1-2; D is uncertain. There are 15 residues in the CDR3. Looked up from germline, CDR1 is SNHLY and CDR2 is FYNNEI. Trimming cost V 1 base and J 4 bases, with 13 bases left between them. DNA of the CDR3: TGTGCCAGCAGTGAAGAGCCCCTCACGGGCTATGGCTACACCTTC. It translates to CASSEEPLTGYGYTF. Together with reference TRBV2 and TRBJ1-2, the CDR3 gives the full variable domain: EPEVTQTPSHQVTQMGQEVILRCVPISNHLYFYWYRQILGQKVEFLVSFYNNEISEKSEIFDDQFSVERPDGSNFTLKIRSTKLEDSAMYFCASSEEPLTGYGYTFGSGTRLTVV.

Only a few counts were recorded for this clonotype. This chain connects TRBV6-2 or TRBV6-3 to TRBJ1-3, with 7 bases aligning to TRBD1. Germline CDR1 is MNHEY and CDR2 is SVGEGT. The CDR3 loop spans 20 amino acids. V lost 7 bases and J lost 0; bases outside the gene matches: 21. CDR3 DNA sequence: TGTGCCAGCACTCCGAACGAGGGGGCCGCGGTGCTTTACTCTGGAAACACCATATATTTT. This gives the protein CASTPNEGAAVLYSGNTIYF.

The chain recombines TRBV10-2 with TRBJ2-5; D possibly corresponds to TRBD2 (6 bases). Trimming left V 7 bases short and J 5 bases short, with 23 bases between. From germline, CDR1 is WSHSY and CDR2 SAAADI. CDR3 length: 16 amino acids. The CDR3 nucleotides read TGCGCCAGCACCCCCATCTTTGGGGAGGAGAGGGAGACCCAGTACTTC. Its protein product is CASTPIFGEERETQYF.

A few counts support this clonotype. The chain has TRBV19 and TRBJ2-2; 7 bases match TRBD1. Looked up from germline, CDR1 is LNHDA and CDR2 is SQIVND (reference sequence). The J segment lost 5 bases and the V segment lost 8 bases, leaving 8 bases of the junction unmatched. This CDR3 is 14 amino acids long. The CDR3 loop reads CASSGTALTGELFF. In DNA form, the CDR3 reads TGTGCCAGTTCCGGGACAGCTCTGACCGGGGAGCTGTTTTTT.

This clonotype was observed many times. The CDR3 is CASSPGTGGFNSNQPQHF. The CDR3 DNA is TGTGCCAGCAGCCCTGGTACAGGAGGATTTAATAGCAATCAGCCCCAGCATTTT. This chain connects TRBV7-6 to TRBJ1-5; the D gene is possibly TRBD1 (5 bases). Trimming took 5 bases from V and 0 from J, leaving 20 bases between them. This CDR3 has 18 residues. CDR1 SGHVS and CDR2 FNYEAQ come from the germline V gene.

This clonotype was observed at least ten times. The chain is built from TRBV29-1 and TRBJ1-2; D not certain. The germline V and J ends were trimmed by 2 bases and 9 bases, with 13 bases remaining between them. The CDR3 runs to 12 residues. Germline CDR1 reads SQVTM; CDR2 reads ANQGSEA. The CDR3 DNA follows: TGCAGCGTTGAACAGGCTACGGGTAGCTACACCTTC. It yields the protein CSVEQATGSYTF.

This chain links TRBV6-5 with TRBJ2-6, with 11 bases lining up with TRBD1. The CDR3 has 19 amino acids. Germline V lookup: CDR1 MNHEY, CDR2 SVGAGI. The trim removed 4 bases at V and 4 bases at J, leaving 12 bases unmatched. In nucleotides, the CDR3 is TGTGCCAGCAGTTCCCTCTGGACAGGGGGCCGGTCAGGGGCCAACGTCCTGACTTTC. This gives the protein CASSSLWTGGRSGANVLTF.

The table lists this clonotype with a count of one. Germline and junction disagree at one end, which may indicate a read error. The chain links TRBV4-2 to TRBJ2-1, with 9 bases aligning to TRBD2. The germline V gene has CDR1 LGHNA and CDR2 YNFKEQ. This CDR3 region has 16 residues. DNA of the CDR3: TGTGCCAGCAGCCAGAGACCGGGACTAGCCTACGATGAGCAGTTCTTC. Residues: CASSQRPGLAYDEQFF.

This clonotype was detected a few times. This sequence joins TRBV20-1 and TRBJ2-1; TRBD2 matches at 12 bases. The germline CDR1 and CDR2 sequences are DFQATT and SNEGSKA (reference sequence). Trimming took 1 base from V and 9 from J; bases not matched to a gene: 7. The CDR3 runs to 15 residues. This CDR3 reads CSARGPSGRALEQFF. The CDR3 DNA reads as TGCAGTGCTAGAGGCCCTAGCGGGAGGGCCCTTGAGCAGTTCTTC.

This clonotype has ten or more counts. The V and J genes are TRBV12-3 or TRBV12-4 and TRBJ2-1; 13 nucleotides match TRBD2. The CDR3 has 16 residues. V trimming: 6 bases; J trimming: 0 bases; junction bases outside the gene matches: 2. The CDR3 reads CASRGLAGSSYNEQFF. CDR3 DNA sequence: TGTGCCAGCAGGGGACTAGCGGGAAGCTCCTACAATGAGCAGTTCTTC.

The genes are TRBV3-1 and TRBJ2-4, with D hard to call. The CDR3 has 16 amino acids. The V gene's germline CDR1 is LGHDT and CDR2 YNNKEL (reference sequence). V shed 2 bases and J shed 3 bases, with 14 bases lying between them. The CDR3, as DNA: TGTGCCAGCAGCCAATCTCTTGACTCGCTCAAAAACATTCAGTACTTC. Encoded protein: CASSQSLDSLKNIQYF.

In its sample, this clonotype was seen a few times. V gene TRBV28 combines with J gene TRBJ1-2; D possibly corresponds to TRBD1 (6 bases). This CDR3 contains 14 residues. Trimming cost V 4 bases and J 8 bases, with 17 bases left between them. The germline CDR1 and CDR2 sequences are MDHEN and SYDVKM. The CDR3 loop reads CASSYGPGVRGYTF. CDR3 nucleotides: TGTGCCAGCAGTTACGGGCCAGGGGTGAGGGGCTACACCTTC.

The CDR3 loop reads CASSKAPGKNEQYF. CDR3 nucleotides: TGTGCCAGCAGCAAGGCCCCAGGGAAGAACGAGCAGTACTTC. The chain links TRBV9 to TRBJ2-7; tentatively, D is TRBD1 (5 bases). Germline loops: CDR1 SGDLS, CDR2 YYNGEE. The CDR3 consists of 14 residues. V dropped 4 bases and J dropped 5 bases, with 16 bases sitting between them.

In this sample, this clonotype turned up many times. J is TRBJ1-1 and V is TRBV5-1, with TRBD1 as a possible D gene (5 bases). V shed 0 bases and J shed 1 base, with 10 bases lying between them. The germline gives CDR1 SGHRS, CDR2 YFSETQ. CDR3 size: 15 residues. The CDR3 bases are TGCGCCAGCAGCTTGGTCTCAAGGGGGAACACTGAAGCTTTCTTT. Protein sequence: CASSLVSRGNTEAFF.

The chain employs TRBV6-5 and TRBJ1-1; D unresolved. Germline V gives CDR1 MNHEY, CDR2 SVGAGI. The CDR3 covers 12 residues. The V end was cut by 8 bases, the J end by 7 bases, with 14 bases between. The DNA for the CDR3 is TGTGCCAGCCAGTCCCCCCCAGATGAAGCTTTCTTT. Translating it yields CASQSPPDEAFF.

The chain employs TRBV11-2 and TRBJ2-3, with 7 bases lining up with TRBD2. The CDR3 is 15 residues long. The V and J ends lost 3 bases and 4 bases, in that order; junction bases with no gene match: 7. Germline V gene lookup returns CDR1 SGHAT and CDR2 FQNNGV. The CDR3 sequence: CASSLSGRPADTQYF. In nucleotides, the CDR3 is TGTGCCAGCAGCTTGTCCGGGAGGCCGGCAGATACGCAGTATTTT. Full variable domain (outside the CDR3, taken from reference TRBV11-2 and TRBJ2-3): EAGVAQSPRYKIIEKRQSVAFWCNPISGHATLYWYQQILGQGPKLLIQFQNNGVVDDSQLPKDRFSAERLKGVDSTLKIQPAKLEDSAVYLCASSLSGRPADTQYFGPGTRLTVL.

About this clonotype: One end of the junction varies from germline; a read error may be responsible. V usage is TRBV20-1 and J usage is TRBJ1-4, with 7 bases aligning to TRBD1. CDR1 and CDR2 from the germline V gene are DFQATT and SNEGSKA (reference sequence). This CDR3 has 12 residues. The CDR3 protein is CIARGRGEKLFF. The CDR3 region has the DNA TGCATTGCTAGGGGGCGCGGTGAAAAACTGTTTTTT.

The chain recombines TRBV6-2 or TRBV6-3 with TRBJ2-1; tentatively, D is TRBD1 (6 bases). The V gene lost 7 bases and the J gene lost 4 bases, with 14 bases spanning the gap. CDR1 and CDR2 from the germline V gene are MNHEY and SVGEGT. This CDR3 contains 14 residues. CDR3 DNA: TGTGCCAGCACCCCACCAGGGGCTTACAATGAGCAGTTCTTC. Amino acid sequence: CASTPPGAYNEQFF.

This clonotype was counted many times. This CDR3 reads CASSLGGLAAYNEQFF. The CDR3 nucleotides are TGTGCCAGCAGCTTGGGGGGACTAGCGGCATACAATGAGCAGTTCTTC. The chain combines TRBV11-1 with TRBJ2-1; 11 positions match TRBD2. Germline lookup yields CDR1 SGHAT and CDR2 FQDESV (reference sequence). J lost 4 bases, V lost 3 bases, and 5 bases had no gene match. CDR3 size: 16 residues.

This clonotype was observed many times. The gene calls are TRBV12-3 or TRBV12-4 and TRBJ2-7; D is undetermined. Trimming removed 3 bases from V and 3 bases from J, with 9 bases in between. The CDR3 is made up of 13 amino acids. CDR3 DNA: TGTGCCAGCAGTTTGGGTTCGAACTACGAGCAGTACTTC. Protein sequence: CASSLGSNYEQYF.

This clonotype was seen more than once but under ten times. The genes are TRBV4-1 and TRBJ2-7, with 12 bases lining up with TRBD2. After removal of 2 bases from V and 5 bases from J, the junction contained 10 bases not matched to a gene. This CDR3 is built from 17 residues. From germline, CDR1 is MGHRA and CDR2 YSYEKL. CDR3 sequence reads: CASSQLSLLAGGDEQYF. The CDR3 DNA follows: TGCGCCAGCAGCCAACTATCTTTACTAGCGGGAGGCGACGAGCAGTACTTC.

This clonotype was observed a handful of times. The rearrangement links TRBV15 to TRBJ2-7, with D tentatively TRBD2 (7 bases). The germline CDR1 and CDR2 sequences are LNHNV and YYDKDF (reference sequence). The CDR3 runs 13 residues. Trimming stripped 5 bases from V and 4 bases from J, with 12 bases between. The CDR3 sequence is CATSRGAGYEQYF. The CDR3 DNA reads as TGTGCCACCAGCCGGGGGGCCGGGTACGAGCAGTACTTC.

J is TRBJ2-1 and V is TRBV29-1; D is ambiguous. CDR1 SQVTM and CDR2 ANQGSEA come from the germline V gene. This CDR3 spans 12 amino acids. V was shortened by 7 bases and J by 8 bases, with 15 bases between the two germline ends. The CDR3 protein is CSDQQNFDEQFF. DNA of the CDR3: TGCAGCGACCAACAGAATTTCGATGAGCAGTTCTTC.

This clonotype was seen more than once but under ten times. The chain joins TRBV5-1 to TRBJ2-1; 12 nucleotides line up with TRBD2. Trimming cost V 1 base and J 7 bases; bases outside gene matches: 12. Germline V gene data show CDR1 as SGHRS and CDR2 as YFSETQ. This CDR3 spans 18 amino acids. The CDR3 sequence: CASSLKLAGGTLYNEQFF. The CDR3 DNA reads TGCGCCAGCAGCTTGAAGCTAGCGGGAGGGACTCTTTATAATGAGCAGTTCTTC. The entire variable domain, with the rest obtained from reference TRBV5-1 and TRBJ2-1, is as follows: KAGVTQTPRYLIKTRGQQVTLSCSPISGHRSVSWYQQTPGQGLQFLFEYFSETQRNKGNFPGRFSGRQFSNSRSEMNVSTLELGDSALYLCASSLKLAGGTLYNEQFFGPGTRLTVL.

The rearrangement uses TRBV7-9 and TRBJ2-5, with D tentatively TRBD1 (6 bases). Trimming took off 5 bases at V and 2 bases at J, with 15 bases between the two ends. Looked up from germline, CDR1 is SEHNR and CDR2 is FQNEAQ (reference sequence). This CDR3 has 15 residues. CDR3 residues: CASSPFGQLQETQYF. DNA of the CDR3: TGTGCCAGCAGCCCGTTCGGACAGTTACAAGAGACCCAGTACTTC.

The CDR3 loop reads CASSRVGQAYEQYF. CDR3 DNA sequence: TGTGCCAGCAGTCGAGTTGGACAAGCCTACGAGCAGTACTTC. The J gene is TRBJ2-7, the V gene TRBV12-3 or TRBV12-4; D is perhaps TRBD1 (5 bases). The CDR3 contains 14 residues. V shed 5 bases and J shed 2 bases, with 13 bases lying between them.

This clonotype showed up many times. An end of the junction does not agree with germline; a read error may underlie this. CDR3 loop: CSVEDDWGGSF. The CDR3 region has the DNA TGCAGCGTTGAAGACGACTGGGGCGGATCCTTC. This sequence joins TRBV29-1 and TRBJ2-7; perhaps TRBD1 as D (5 bases). The CDR3 has 11 amino acids. Germline V gives CDR1 SQVTM, CDR2 ANQGSEA.

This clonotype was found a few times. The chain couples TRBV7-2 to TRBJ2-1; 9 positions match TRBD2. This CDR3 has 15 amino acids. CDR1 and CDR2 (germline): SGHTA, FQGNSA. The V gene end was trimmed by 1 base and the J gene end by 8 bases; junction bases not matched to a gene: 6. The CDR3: CASSLVVSGSHEQFF. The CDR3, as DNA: TGTGCCAGCAGCTTAGTAGTTAGCGGGAGTCATGAGCAGTTCTTC.

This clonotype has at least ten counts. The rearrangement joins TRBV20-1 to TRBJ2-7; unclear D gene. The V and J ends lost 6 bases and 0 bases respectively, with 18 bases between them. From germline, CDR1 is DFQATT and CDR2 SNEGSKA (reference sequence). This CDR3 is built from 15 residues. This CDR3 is CSAPEMTSLSYEQYF. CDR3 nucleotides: TGCAGTGCCCCGGAGATGACTTCCCTCTCCTACGAGCAGTACTTC.